This T cell receptor (beta chain) is from a study of blood T cell repertoires in COVID-19. In the study overall: Italy, Spain and the United States were the sources of the convalescent and acute COVID-19 samples. The analysed material was cDNA or gDNA that came from T cells, B-cell-depleted T cells, or PBMCs.

The CDR3 is 15 amino acids. Germline CDR1 MNHEY, CDR2 SMNVEV (reference sequence). V lost 0 bases to trimming and J lost 6 bases, with 9 bases between them. Original processing methods: Amplification of reference gene primers was used by the study to estimate nucleated cell counts. TCRdb's copy holds only in-frame clones and misses some; the assay was immunoSEQ multiplex PCR. That table is the source of V, J and clone size, and D and trimming were worked out from the DNA. The repertoire holds about 170,000 clones, with under 85% as singletons. The chain combines TRBV27 with TRBJ1-6; no firm D call. The clonotype originates from a man of 80 years or more with COVID-19, enrolled during active disease. The material sequenced was peripheral blood. The CDR3 spells CASSLSAGGNSPLHF. The CDR3, as DNA: TGTGCCAGCAGTTTATCGGCGGGCGGTAATTCACCCCTCCACTTT.